This is a list of T cell receptor beta chains from one sample in a study of blood T cell repertoires in COVID-19. The repertoire was sequenced with immunoSEQ multiplex PCR; TCRdb's copy has only in-frame clones and lacks some. The sample comprises over 95,000 clones, around 88% of which are singletons, and about 18% rests with the top ten. The sample was peripheral blood. Every receptor here comes from a human donor with acute or convalescent COVID-19. The donor label of this sample is uncertain. The CDR3 runs from the conserved cysteine through the conserved F or W. Each record gives: J gene, clone size, V gene, CDR3 protein. Clone size appears in some rows only: once, few, many, or a class for an expanded clone.

j_gene: TRBJ2-7
abundance: -
v_gene: TRBV3-1/TRBV3-2
CDR3aa: CASLSSGQGDYEQYF

j_gene: TRBJ2-1
abundance: -
v_gene: TRBV7-3
CDR3aa: CASSLGTSGSEEQFF

j_gene: TRBJ2-7
abundance: -
v_gene: TRBV11-2
CDR3aa: CASSQGVRASYEQYF

j_gene: TRBJ1-2
abundance: -
v_gene: TRBV19
CDR3aa: CASSTQGKSYGYTF

j_gene: TRBJ1-2
abundance: -
v_gene: TRBV6-5
CDR3aa: CASRSGGANYGYTF

j_gene: TRBJ1-2
abundance: -
v_gene: TRBV1
CDR3aa: CTSSLARVGYTF

j_gene: TRBJ2-7
abundance: -
v_gene: TRBV28
CDR3aa: CASSSAGGAIVEQYF

j_gene: TRBJ1-1
abundance: few
v_gene: TRBV2
CDR3aa: CASSEVANTPEAFF

j_gene: TRBJ1-1
abundance: once
v_gene: TRBV2
CDR3aa: CASRIRGSGTEAFF

j_gene: TRBJ1-6
abundance: -
v_gene: TRBV4-1
CDR3aa: CASSHLSSTGGYSSYNSPLHF

j_gene: TRBJ2-1
abundance: -
v_gene: TRBV2
CDR3aa: CASRSGWLGSYEQFF

j_gene: TRBJ1-2
abundance: -
v_gene: TRBV28
CDR3aa: CASRHRGQSYGYTF

j_gene: TRBJ1-1
abundance: -
v_gene: TRBV29-1
CDR3aa: CSVGQGARGAFF

j_gene: TRBJ1-4
abundance: -
v_gene: TRBV7-9
CDR3aa: CASSTGVGLGEKLFF

j_gene: TRBJ2-3
abundance: -
v_gene: TRBV21-1
CDR3aa: CASSDRPGLPSSTDTQYF

j_gene: TRBJ2-1
abundance: -
v_gene: TRBV7-3
CDR3aa: CASSLMGQGASNEQFF

j_gene: TRBJ2-7
abundance: -
v_gene: TRBV5-1
CDR3aa: CASSSPDREGYEQYF

j_gene: TRBJ2-2
abundance: -
v_gene: TRBV18
CDR3aa: CASSPRQGASTGELFF

j_gene: TRBJ1-5
abundance: -
v_gene: TRBV27
CDR3aa: CASSPMQGLGNQPQHF

j_gene: TRBJ2-1
abundance: -
v_gene: TRBV5-1
CDR3aa: CASQGLAGEISSYNEQFF

j_gene: TRBJ1-2
abundance: once
v_gene: TRBV6-6
CDR3aa: CASSRTPRYRGATNYGYTF

j_gene: TRBJ1-1
abundance: once
v_gene: TRBV29-1
CDR3aa: CSVIRDREAEAFF

j_gene: TRBJ2-2
abundance: -
v_gene: TRBV6-6
CDR3aa: CASSYLTGRRAGELFF

j_gene: TRBJ2-1
abundance: -
v_gene: TRBV21-1
CDR3aa: CASVSGIAGGPWQFF

j_gene: TRBJ1-2
abundance: -
v_gene: TRBV7-2
CDR3aa: CASSLQQTGEYGYTF

j_gene: TRBJ2-1
abundance: -
v_gene: TRBV5-1
CDR3aa: CASSLAVTVNEQFF

j_gene: TRBJ1-1
abundance: once
v_gene: TRBV27
CDR3aa: CASSSQGNTEAFF

j_gene: TRBJ1-3
abundance: -
v_gene: TRBV2
CDR3aa: CASGQGYRNTIYF

j_gene: TRBJ1-1
abundance: -
v_gene: TRBV3-1/TRBV3-2
CDR3aa: CASSPGNGAEAFF

j_gene: TRBJ2-1
abundance: -
v_gene: TRBV18
CDR3aa: CASSPGADHPNEQFF

j_gene: TRBJ1-3
abundance: -
v_gene: TRBV19
CDR3aa: CATTEPGGSGNTIYF

j_gene: TRBJ2-7
abundance: -
v_gene: TRBV28
CDR3aa: CASRSPSNSPYEQYF

j_gene: TRBJ2-7
abundance: -
v_gene: TRBV14
CDR3aa: CASSHGGSYEQYF

j_gene: TRBJ1-3
abundance: -
v_gene: TRBV28
CDR3aa: CASRQQGYGNTIYF

j_gene: TRBJ1-6
abundance: -
v_gene: TRBV27
CDR3aa: CASSQQGRSPLHF

j_gene: TRBJ1-1
abundance: -
v_gene: TRBV21-1
CDR3aa: CASSKLRRGTEAFF

j_gene: TRBJ1-2
abundance: -
v_gene: TRBV28
CDR3aa: CASSPNYGYTF

j_gene: TRBJ1-3
abundance: once
v_gene: TRBV5-1
CDR3aa: CASSLRQGISGNTIYF

j_gene: TRBJ1-5
abundance: -
v_gene: TRBV6-1
CDR3aa: CASSESGVLSNQPQHF

j_gene: TRBJ2-5
abundance: once
v_gene: TRBV9
CDR3aa: CASSDPGQGAYGGPTPETQYF

j_gene: TRBJ1-5
abundance: -
v_gene: TRBV10-3
CDR3aa: CATKNPRDRSLSNQPQHF

j_gene: TRBJ1-3
abundance: few
v_gene: TRBV28
CDR3aa: CASNSISLNAAGNTIYF

j_gene: TRBJ1-4
abundance: once
v_gene: TRBV28
CDR3aa: CASSPDPRVGSEKLFF

j_gene: TRBJ2-2
abundance: -
v_gene: TRBV3-1/TRBV3-2
CDR3aa: CARHHTGPRKNTGELFF

j_gene: TRBJ2-1
abundance: few
v_gene: TRBV7-8
CDR3aa: CASSLGKRGTSSYNEQFF

j_gene: TRBJ1-5
abundance: -
v_gene: TRBV19
CDR3aa: CASSIAGYSNQPQHF

j_gene: TRBJ2-3
abundance: -
v_gene: TRBV11-3
CDR3aa: CASSIAGGPDTQYF

j_gene: TRBJ1-2
abundance: -
v_gene: TRBV6-2/TRBV6-3
CDR3aa: CASSAGGSGYGYTF

j_gene: TRBJ1-1
abundance: -
v_gene: TRBV4-3
CDR3aa: CASSQDSRGSYAEAFF

j_gene: TRBJ2-5
abundance: -
v_gene: TRBV28
CDR3aa: CASKVGVPEETQYF

j_gene: TRBJ2-5
abundance: few
v_gene: TRBV3-1/TRBV3-2
CDR3aa: CASSAGTSGGLYQETQYF

j_gene: TRBJ2-3
abundance: -
v_gene: TRBV7-2
CDR3aa: CASSLWGREVDTQYF